This TCR beta chain appears in the sequencing data of a study of blood T cell repertoires in COVID-19. V was trimmed by 0 bases and J by 0 bases, leaving 12 bases between them. The CDR3 length is 17 residues. The germline V gene encodes CDR1 MGHRA and CDR2 YSYEKL. Only in-frame clones appear in the TCRdb table, and some are missing; sequencing was by immunoSEQ multiplex PCR. The profile shows 170,000 or so clones, more than 90% of them singletons. This clonotype was sampled from a man aged 50 or older with acute or convalescent COVID-19. The specimen sequenced was peripheral blood. The rearrangement joins TRBV4-1 to TRBJ1-5; unclear D gene. The CDR3, as DNA: TGCGCCAGCAGCCAAGAAACGCAGGAACTTAGCAATCAGCCCCAGCATTTT. As protein: CASSQETQELSNQPQHF.